The sequence of this TCR beta chain was determined in a study of blood T cells in healthy people across ages. The second PCR ran roughly 7 to 12 cycles with a sample-barcoded 5' primer and J-beta primers. TCRdb reprocessed the 5' RACE reads via MiXCR and lists one record per CDR3 protein. Of 1.8 million or so distinct CDR3 sequences in the sample, more than 35% were seen once. The CDR3 has 13 amino acids. CDR1 and CDR2 from the germline V gene are SGHDT and YYEEEE. As regards this clonotype: Germline and junction disagree at one end, which may indicate a read error.

The sample consisted of blood. The receptor comes from a human donor in good health. The rearrangement uses TRBV5-6 and TRBJ2-1; D may be TRBD1 (5 bases). In DNA form, the CDR3 reads TGTGCCAGCAGCCTCGACAGCTACAATGGGCAGTTCTTC. It encodes CASSLDSYNGQFF.